The subject of this entry is one T cell receptor (beta chain). The sample is drawn from a study of blood T cell repertoires in COVID-19. Generated by immunoSEQ multiplex PCR, the TCRdb table keeps only in-frame clones and is missing some. The data hold 150,000 or so clones, with around 86% observed a single time. This CDR3 region has 14 residues. Material: peripheral blood. The origin of this receptor is a woman in her sixties or seventies with COVID-19, enrolled during active disease. This sequence joins TRBV21-1 and TRBJ1-5; the table's D call, TRBD1, has no DNA check behind it. TRBV21-1 is an annotated pseudogene. CDR3 protein: CASSSRQGGQPQHF. CDR3 coding DNA: TGTGCCAGCAGCTCCCGACAGGGGGGGCAGCCCCAGCATTTT.